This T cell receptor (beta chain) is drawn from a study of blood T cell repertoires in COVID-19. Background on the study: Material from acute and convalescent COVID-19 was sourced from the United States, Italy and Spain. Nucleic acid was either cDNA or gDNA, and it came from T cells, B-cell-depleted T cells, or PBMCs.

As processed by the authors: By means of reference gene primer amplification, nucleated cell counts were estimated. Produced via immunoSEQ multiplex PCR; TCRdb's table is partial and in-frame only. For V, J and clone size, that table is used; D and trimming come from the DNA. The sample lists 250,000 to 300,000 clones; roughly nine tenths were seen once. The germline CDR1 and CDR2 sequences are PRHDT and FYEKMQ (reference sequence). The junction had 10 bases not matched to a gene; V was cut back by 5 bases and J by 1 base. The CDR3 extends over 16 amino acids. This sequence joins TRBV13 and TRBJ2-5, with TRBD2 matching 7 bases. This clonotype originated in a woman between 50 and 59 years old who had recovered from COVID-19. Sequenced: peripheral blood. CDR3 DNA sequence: TGTGCCAGCAGCGGGGATAGCGGGTTTTTCCAAGAGACCCAGTACTTC. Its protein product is CASSGDSGFFQETQYF.